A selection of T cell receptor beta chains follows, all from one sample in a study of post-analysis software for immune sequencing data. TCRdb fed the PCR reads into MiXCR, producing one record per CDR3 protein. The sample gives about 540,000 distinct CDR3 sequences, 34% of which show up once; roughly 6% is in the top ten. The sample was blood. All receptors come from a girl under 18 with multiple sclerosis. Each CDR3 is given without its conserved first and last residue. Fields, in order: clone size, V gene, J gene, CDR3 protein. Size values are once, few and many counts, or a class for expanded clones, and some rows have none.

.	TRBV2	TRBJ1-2	ASSVDSSNYGYT
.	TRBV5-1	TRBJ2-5	ASSFSGTNQETQY
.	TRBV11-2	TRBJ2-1	ASSLDRPSSYNEQF
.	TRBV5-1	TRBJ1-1	ASSGGQGLSTEAF
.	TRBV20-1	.	SARSSGTGGEVGEQY
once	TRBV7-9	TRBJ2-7	ASSSGLDLCEQY
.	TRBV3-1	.	ASSPLTGRVYEQY
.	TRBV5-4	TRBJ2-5	ASSANRDSWETQY
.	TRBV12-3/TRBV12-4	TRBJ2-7	ASSLSPYSGRGNYEQY
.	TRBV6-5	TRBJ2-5	ASRISGGARNEQY
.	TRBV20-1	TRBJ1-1	SARDIRTGINTEAF
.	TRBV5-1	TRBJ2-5	ASSLVDSQETQY
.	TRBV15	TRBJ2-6	ATSKPGQGFSGANVLT
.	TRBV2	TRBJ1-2	ATQTVDRDPNYGYT
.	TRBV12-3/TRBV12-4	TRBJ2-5	ASSLALGAQDREETQY
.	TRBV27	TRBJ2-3	ASSLFSGGTDTRY
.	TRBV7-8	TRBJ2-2	ARSLAGGRRDTGELF
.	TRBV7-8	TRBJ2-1	ASSWTGGSGYNEQF
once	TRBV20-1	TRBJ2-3	SALRGAGGADTQY
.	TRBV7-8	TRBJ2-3	ASSRRTGVQGDTQY
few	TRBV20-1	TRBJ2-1	SATRDNEQF
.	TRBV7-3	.	ASSFWERGRETQY
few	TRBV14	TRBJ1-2	ASSQQGNYGYT
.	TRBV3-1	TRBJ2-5	ASSQDAGGHQETQY
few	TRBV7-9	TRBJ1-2	ASSLVSETVYGYT